Below are 11 T cell receptor beta chains sequenced from a single sample in a study of monozygotic twins with inflammatory bowel disease. Reprocessing the 5' RACE reads, TCRdb reports a single entry for every CDR3 protein and omits DNA. Its table lists more than 300,000 distinct CDR3 sequences. Sequences were obtained from blood. The receptor set was obtained from a human donor with ulcerative colitis or Crohn's disease, or a healthy co-twin of an affected twin (not recorded which).

This chain connects TRBV12-3 or TRBV12-4 to TRBJ2-2; TCRdb reports TRBD2, a call that lacks DNA to check it against. The CDR3 is 16 residues long. The CDR3 loop is CASSYRVRDPTGELFF.

V gene TRBV20-1 combines with J gene TRBJ2-3. From germline, CDR1 is DFQATT and CDR2 SNEGSKA (reference sequence). This CDR3 has 16 amino acids. The CDR3 reads CSARDRRVAATDTQYF.

The V and J genes are TRBV20-1 and TRBJ1-4; TCRdb proposes TRBD1, but this gene call is untestable without DNA. Germline V gene sequence: CDR1 DFQATT, CDR2 SNEGSKA (reference sequence). This CDR3 has 18 residues. The CDR3 spells CSAPPTGDKNKDNEKLFF.

V gene TRBV4-3 combines with J gene TRBJ2-4; TCRdb calls TRBD1, which cannot be checked without DNA. The CDR3 spans 13 residues. Germline loops: CDR1 LGHNA, CDR2 YSLEER. This CDR3 is CASSHDDRAIQYF.

The V gene is TRBV3-1, the J gene TRBJ2-3; the D gene TCRdb calls, TRBD2, cannot be checked with no DNA. CDR3 length: 16 amino acids. In germline, CDR1 is LGHDT, CDR2 YNNKEL (reference sequence). CDR3 protein: CASSQAGDTLTDTQYF.

V is TRBV5-1 and J is TRBJ2-7; the TRBD2 assignment by TCRdb is unverifiable without DNA. CDR3 length: 17 amino acids. The germline V gene encodes CDR1 SGHRS and CDR2 YFSETQ. CDR3 residues: CASSLKPLSGEGHEQYF.

The chain links TRBV6-6 to TRBJ2-7. This CDR3 contains 14 residues. Germline V gives CDR1 MNHNY, CDR2 SVGAGI (reference sequence). The CDR3 region is CASSRSAPSYEQYF.

The chain links TRBV5-5 to TRBJ2-7; lacking DNA, the TRBD1 call made by TCRdb goes unchecked. Germline CDR1 is SGHKS and CDR2 is YYEKEE (reference sequence). The CDR3 has 14 residues. This chain's CDR3 is CASSPAGQINEQYF.

This rearrangement joins TRBV7-9 to TRBJ2-7; TCRdb indicates TRBD1, and absent DNA this call remains unverified. The germline gives CDR1 SEHNR, CDR2 FQNEAQ (reference sequence). This CDR3 is 11 amino acids long. The CDR3: CASSLQGEQYF.

This chain links TRBV20-1 with TRBJ2-5; without DNA, the TCRdb call of TRBD1 cannot be checked. This CDR3 has 15 residues. Germline V gene data show CDR1 as DFQATT and CDR2 as SNEGSKA (reference sequence). The chain's CDR3 is CSATRWDSPQETQYF.

The chain links TRBV7-9 to TRBJ2-2; without DNA, the TCRdb call of TRBD1 cannot be checked. The CDR3 has 16 residues. Germline V CDR1 and CDR2: SEHNR, FQNEAQ (reference sequence). CDR3 sequence: CASSYPGRTNTGELFF. Looking up the rest from reference TRBV7-9 and TRBJ2-2 gives the full variable domain: DTGVSQNPRHKITKRGQNVTFRCDPISEHNRLYWYRQTLGQGPEFLTYFQNEAQLEKSRLLSDRFSAERPKGSFSTLEIQRTEQGDSAMYLCASSYPGRTNTGELFFGEGSRLTVL.